These 17 T cell receptor beta chains came from one sample sequenced in a study of graft-versus-host responses after intestinal transplantation. Their target antigens are unknown. Repertoires were generated with immunoSEQ multiplex PCR, while TCRdb's copy carries only in-frame clones and drops some. Here the sample spans roughly 70,000 clones, about 87% being singletons. Sequencing used unstimulated CD4+ T cells sorted from spleen or lymph node cells, obtained before transplant. All receptors come from a human donor who was the organ donor for an intestinal transplant.

The chain has TRBV15 and TRBJ2-2, with TRBD2 identical over 15 bases. CDR1 and CDR2 from the germline V gene are LNHNV and YYDKDF (reference sequence). V trimming: 0 bases; J trimming: 5 bases; junction bases outside the gene matches: 7. This CDR3 contains 19 residues. The CDR3 region has the DNA TGTGCCACCAGCAGAGAATCCGGACTAGCGGGGGGGCTGACCGGGGAGCTGTTTTTT. Its translation: CATSRESGLAGGLTGELFF. The full variable domain, in which reference TRBV15 and TRBJ2-2 provide the parts outside the CDR3, is DAMVIQNPRYQVTQFGKPVTLSCSQTLNHNVMYWYQQKSSQAPKLLFHYYDKDFNNEADTPDNFQSRRPNTSFCFLDIRSPGLGDTAMYLCATSRESGLAGGLTGELFFGEGSRLTVL.

This clone appeared a few times. The chain recombines TRBV9 with TRBJ2-2; D not certain. This CDR3 is built from 14 residues. With 0 bases removed from V and 3 bases from J, the gap between germline ends came to 6 bases. From germline, CDR1 is SGDLS and CDR2 YYNGEE. CDR3 nucleotides: TGTGCCAGCAGCGTAGGACACCACACCGGGGAGCTGTTTTTT. It encodes CASSVGHHTGELFF. Variable domain in full (rest from reference TRBV9 and TRBJ2-2): DSGVTQTPKHLITATGQRVTLRCSPRSGDLSVYWYQQSLDQGLQFLIQYYNGEERAKGNILERFSAQQFPDLHSELNLSSLELGDSALYFCASSVGHHTGELFFGEGSRLTVL.

This CDR3 reads CASSLGLAGGPSYEQYV. DNA for the CDR3: TGCGCCAGCAGCCTAGGACTAGCGGGGGGGCCCTCCTACGAGCAGTACGTC. The rearrangement links TRBV5-1 to TRBJ2-7; 15 positions agree with TRBD2. J lost 0 bases, V lost 4 bases, and 5 bases had no gene match. The CDR3 runs to 17 residues. Germline assignment: CDR1 SGHRS and CDR2 YFSETQ.

The J gene is TRBJ2-7, the V gene TRBV5-8; TRBD1 agrees at 8 bases. V dropped 0 bases and J dropped 4; count of bases not matched to a gene: 3. CDR1 and CDR2 (germline): SGHTS, YDEGEE. The CDR3 is 14 residues long. CDR3 sequence (DNA): TGTGCCAGCAGCTTGGCGCAGGGGGCTTACGAGCAGTACGTC. This codes for CASSLAQGAYEQYV.

The chain is built from TRBV4-1 and TRBJ1-6; TRBD1 matches at 10 bases. Germline loops: CDR1 MGHRA, CDR2 YSYEKL. V trimming: 3 bases; J trimming: 7 bases; junction bases outside the gene matches: 9. The CDR3 runs 17 residues. The CDR3, as DNA: TGCGCCAGCAGCCAGCCAGGACAGGGGGTTAACAATTCACCCCTCCACTTT. This encodes CASSQPGQGVNNSPLHF.

The chain combines TRBV5-4 with TRBJ1-1, with 7 bases lining up with TRBD1. J gave up 1 base and V 4 bases, and 7 bases lay outside the gene matches. The length of the CDR3 is 15 residues. In germline, CDR1 is SGHNT, CDR2 YYREEE (reference sequence). The CDR3, as DNA: TGTGCCAGCAGCCGGGGGGGACAGAGGAACACTGAAGCTTTCTTT. Its protein is CASSRGGQRNTEAFF.

The V gene is TRBV7-2, the J gene TRBJ1-5, with D perhaps TRBD1 (6 bases). Germline V lookup: CDR1 SGHTA, CDR2 FQGNSA. V was pared by 3 bases and J by 6 bases, with 9 bases between. This CDR3 spans 13 amino acids. The CDR3 here is CASSLGASQPQHF. The CDR3 DNA follows: TGTGCCAGCAGCTTGGGGGCAAGTCAGCCCCAGCATTTT.

In its sample, this clone was seen once. This chain joins TRBV5-6 and TRBJ2-1; D not resolved. Trimming cost V 1 base and J 7 bases, with 9 bases left between them. In germline, CDR1 is SGHDT, CDR2 YYEEEE. This CDR3 has 13 amino acids. The CDR3 DNA sequence: TGTGCCAGCAGCTTGCCCGGTAGAAATGAGCAGTTCTTC. It codes for CASSLPGRNEQFF. Complete variable domain (other parts from reference TRBV5-6 and TRBJ2-1): DAGVTQSPTHLIKTRGQQVTLRCSPKSGHDTVSWYQQALGQGPQFIFQYYEEEERQRGNFPDRFSGHQFPNYSSELNVNALLLGDSALYLCASSLPGRNEQFFGPGTRLTVL.

The chain couples TRBV5-5 to TRBJ1-3; a weak D match, TRBD1 (5 bases). Germline V lookup: CDR1 SGHKS, CDR2 YYEKEE (reference sequence). V lost 4 bases and J 0 bases, leaving 23 bases between the germline ends. The CDR3 is 19 amino acids. The CDR3 nucleotides read TGTGCCAGCAGCCTGACGTTGAACATAAGGGGTCTCTCTGGAAACACCATATATTTT. It yields the protein CASSLTLNIRGLSGNTIYF. Full variable domain (remainder filled in from reference TRBV5-5 and TRBJ1-3): DAGVTQSPTHLIKTRGQQVTLRCSPISGHKSVSWYQQVLGQGPQFIFQYYEKEERGRGNFPDRFSARQFPNYSSELNVNALLLGDSALYLCASSLTLNIRGLSGNTIYFGEGSWLTVV.

The count of this clone is one. The genes are TRBV5-1 and TRBJ2-2; 8 bases align to TRBD1. Germline V gives CDR1 SGHRS, CDR2 YFSETQ. The CDR3 loop spans 15 amino acids. With V trimmed by 3 bases and J by 4 bases, 5 bases remained unmatched. CDR3 in DNA: TGCGCCAGCAGCTCAACAGGGGGGATCACCGGGGAGCTGTTTTTT. It translates to CASSSTGGITGELFF.

The V and J genes are TRBV2 and TRBJ2-3; a weak D match, TRBD1 (6 bases). The CDR3 contains 15 residues. Germline V lookup: CDR1 SNHLY, CDR2 FYNNEI. The ends were cut back, 4 bases at V and 1 base at J, with 12 bases in the middle. The DNA of the CDR3 is TGTGCCAGCAGTGGAACAGGGTCTCGCACAGATACGCAGTATTTT. As protein: CASSGTGSRTDTQYF.

This chain uses TRBV4-1 with TRBJ1-5, with a possible D match to TRBD1 (6 bases). In germline, CDR1 is MGHRA, CDR2 YSYEKL. This CDR3 has 15 residues. V lost 8 bases to trimming and J lost 4 bases, with 18 bases between them. CDR3 DNA sequence: TGCGCCAGCCGACCGATGGACAGTCTAAATCAGCCCCAGCATTTT. Amino acid sequence: CASRPMDSLNQPQHF.

The rearrangement joins TRBV2 to TRBJ1-2, with TRBD1 matching over 8 bases. This CDR3 region has 14 residues. The V segment lost 6 bases and the J segment 8 bases; nucleotides outside the gene matches: 11. The germline gives CDR1 SNHLY, CDR2 FYNNEI. CDR3 sequence: CASSSDRAPRGYTF. CDR3 coding DNA: TGTGCCAGCAGCTCGGACAGGGCCCCTAGGGGCTACACCTTC. The full variable domain, rest sourced from reference TRBV2 and TRBJ1-2, is EPEVTQTPSHQVTQMGQEVILRCVPISNHLYFYWYRQILGQKVEFLVSFYNNEISEKSEIFDDQFSVERPDGSNFTLKIRSTKLEDSAMYFCASSSDRAPRGYTFGSGTRLTVV.

The genes are TRBV27 and TRBJ1-4, with D uncertain. CDR1 MNHEY and CDR2 SMNVEV come from the germline V gene (reference sequence). V dropped 3 bases and J dropped 5 bases, with 4 bases sitting between them. This CDR3 contains 12 residues. The CDR3 region is CASSFLNEKLFF. The CDR3 DNA is TGTGCCAGCAGTTTTCTAAATGAAAAACTGTTTTTT.

The chain has TRBV14 and TRBJ2-1; weak D call: TRBD2 (5 bases). The CDR3 is 13 amino acids. The V end lost 0 bases, the J end lost 8 bases, and 8 bases lay between the germline ends. Looked up from germline, CDR1 is SGHDN and CDR2 is FVKESK. The CDR3 protein is CASSQDEGYEQFF. The CDR3 DNA sequence: TGTGCCAGCAGCCAAGACGAGGGTTATGAGCAGTTCTTC.

The chain joins TRBV6-4 to TRBJ2-1, with 8 positions matching TRBD2. This CDR3 has 15 amino acids. The V segment lost 4 bases and the J segment 7 bases; nucleotides outside the gene matches: 9. From germline, CDR1 is MRHNA and CDR2 SNTAGT. Here the CDR3 reads CASSAGGLVGNEQFF. CDR3 in DNA: TGTGCCAGCAGTGCGGGGGGGTTGGTGGGGAATGAGCAGTTCTTC.

This clone turned up a few times. CDR3: CASSTPGTTYNEQFF. In DNA, the CDR3 is TGTGCCAGCAGCACCCCCGGGACTACCTACAATGAGCAGTTCTTC. The chain uses TRBV7-2 and TRBJ2-1; the match to TRBD2 covers 7 bases. The CDR3 runs 15 residues. Germline values: CDR1 SGHTA, CDR2 FQGNSA. Germline trimming cut 5 bases from V and 2 bases from J; bases unmatched to any gene: 6. Combining the CDR3 with reference TRBV7-2 and TRBJ2-1 gives the whole variable domain GAGVSQSPSNKVTEKGKDVELRCDPISGHTALYWYRQSLGQGLEFLIYFQGNSAPDKSGLPSDRFSAERTGGSVSTLTIQRTQQEDSAVYLCASSTPGTTYNEQFFGPGTRLTVL.